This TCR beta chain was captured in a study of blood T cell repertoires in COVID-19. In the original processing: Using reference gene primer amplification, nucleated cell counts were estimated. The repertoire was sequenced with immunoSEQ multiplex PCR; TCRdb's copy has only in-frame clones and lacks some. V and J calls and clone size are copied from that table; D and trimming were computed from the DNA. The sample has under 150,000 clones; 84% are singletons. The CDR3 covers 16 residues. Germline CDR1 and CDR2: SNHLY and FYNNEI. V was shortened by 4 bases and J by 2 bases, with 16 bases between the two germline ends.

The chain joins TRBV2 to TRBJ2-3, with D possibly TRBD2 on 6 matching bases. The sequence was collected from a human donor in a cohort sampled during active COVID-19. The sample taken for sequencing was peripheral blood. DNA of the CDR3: TGTGCCAGCAGTGGGGGGACTTCTCCACCCACAGATACGCAGTATTTT. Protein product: CASSGGTSPPTDTQYF.